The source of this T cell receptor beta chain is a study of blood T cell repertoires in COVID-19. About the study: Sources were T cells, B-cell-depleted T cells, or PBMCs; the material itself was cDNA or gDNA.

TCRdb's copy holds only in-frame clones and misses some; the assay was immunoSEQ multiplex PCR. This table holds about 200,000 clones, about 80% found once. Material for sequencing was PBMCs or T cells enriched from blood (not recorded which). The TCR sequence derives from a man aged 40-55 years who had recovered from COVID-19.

CDR3 region: CASSYSGLAAYEQYF. For the CDR3, the DNA is TGTGCCAGCAGTTACTCGGGACTAGCAGCGTACGAGCAGTACTTC. The V gene is TRBV6-5, the J gene TRBJ2-7, with TRBD2 identical over 9 bases. With V trimmed by 0 bases and J by 4 bases, 4 bases remained unmatched. Germline lookup yields CDR1 MNHEY and CDR2 SVGAGI. This CDR3 region has 15 residues.